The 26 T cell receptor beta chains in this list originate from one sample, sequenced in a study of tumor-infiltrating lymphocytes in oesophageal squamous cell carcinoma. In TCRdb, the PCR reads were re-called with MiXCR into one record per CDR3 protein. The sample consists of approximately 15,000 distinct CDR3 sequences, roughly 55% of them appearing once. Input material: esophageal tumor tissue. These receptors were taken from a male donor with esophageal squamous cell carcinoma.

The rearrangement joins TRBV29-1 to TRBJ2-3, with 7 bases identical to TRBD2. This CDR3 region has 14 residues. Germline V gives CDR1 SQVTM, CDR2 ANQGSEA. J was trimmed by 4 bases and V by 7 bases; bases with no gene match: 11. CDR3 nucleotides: TGCAGCGCCGGAGCGGGGAGGGCCCCAGATACGCAGTATTTT. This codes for CSAGAGRAPDTQYF.

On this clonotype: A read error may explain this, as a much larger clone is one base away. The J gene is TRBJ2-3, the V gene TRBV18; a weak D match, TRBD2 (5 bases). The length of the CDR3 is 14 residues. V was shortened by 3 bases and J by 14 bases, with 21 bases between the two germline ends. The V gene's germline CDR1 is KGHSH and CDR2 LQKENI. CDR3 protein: CASSPQENTGELYF. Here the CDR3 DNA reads TGTGCCAGCTCACCGCAGGAGAACACCGGGGAGCTGTATTTT.

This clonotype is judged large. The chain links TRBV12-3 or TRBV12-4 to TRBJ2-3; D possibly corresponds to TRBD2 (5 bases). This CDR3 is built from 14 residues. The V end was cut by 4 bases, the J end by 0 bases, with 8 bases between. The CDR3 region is CASSYQRSTDTQYF. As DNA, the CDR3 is TGTGCCAGCAGTTACCAGCGGAGCACAGATACGCAGTATTTT.

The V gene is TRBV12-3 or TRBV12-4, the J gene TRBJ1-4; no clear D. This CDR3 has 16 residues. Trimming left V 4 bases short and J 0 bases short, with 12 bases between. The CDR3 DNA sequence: TGTGCCAGCAGTTCTGGTCTATTTACAACTAATGAAAAACTGTTTTTT. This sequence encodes CASSSGLFTTNEKLFF.

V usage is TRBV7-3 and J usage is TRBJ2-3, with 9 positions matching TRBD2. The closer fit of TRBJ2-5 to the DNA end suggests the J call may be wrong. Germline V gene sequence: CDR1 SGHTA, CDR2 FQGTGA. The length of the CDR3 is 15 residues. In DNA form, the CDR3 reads TGTGCCAGCAGCGAAAGCGGGGGGACCCAAGAGACCCAGTACTTC. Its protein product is CASSESGGTQETQYF.

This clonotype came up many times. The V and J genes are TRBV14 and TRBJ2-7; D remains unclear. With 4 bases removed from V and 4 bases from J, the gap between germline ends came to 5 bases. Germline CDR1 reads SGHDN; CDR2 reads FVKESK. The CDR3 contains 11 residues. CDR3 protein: CASSLGYEQYF. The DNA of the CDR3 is TGTGCCAGCAGCCTAGGTTACGAGCAGTACTTC. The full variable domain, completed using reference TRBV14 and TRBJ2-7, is EAGVTQFPSHSVIEKGQTVTLRCDPISGHDNLYWYRRVMGKEIKFLLHFVKESKQDESGMPNNRFLAERTGGTYSTLKVQPAELEDSGVYFCASSLGYEQYFGPGTRLTVT.

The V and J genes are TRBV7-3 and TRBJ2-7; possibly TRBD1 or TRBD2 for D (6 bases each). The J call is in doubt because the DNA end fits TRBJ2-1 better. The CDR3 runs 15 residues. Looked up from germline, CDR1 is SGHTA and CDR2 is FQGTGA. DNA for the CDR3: TGTGCCAGCAGCTATAAAGGGGGGACCTACAATGAGCAGTTCTTC. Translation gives CASSYKGGTYNEQFF.

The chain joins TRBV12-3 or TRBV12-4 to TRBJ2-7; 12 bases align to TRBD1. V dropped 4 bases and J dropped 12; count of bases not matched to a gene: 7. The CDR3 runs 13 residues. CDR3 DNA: TGTGCCAGCAGTTCACTCCGGGACAGGGGGCCGTACTTC. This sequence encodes CASSSLRDRGPYF.

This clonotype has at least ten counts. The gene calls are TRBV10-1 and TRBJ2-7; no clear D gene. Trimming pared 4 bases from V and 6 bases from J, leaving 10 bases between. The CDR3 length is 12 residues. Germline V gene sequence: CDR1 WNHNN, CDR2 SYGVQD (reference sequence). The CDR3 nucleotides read TGCGCCAGCAGTGGGGTGACTGGCGAGCAGTACTTC. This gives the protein CASSGVTGEQYF.

The CDR3: CASIEAGTAYYEQYF. Here the CDR3 DNA reads TGTGCCAGCATCGAAGCCGGGACAGCCTACTACGAGCAGTACTTC. The V call is TRBV7-8, the J call TRBJ2-7, with TRBD1 matching 7 bases. There are 15 residues in the CDR3. From germline, CDR1 is SGHVS and CDR2 FQNEAQ. The J segment lost 3 bases and the V segment lost 7 bases, leaving 12 bases of the junction unmatched.

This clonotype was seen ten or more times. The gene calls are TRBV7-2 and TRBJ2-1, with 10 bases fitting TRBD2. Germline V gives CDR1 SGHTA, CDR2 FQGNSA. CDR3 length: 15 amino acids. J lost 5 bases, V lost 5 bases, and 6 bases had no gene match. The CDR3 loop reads CASSVTSGVNNEQFF. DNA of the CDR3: TGTGCCAGCAGCGTCACTAGCGGGGTTAACAATGAGCAGTTCTTC. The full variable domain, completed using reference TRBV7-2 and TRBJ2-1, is GAGVSQSPSNKVTEKGKDVELRCDPISGHTALYWYRQSLGQGLEFLIYFQGNSAPDKSGLPSDRFSAERTGGSVSTLTIQRTQQEDSAVYLCASSVTSGVNNEQFFGPGTRLTVL.

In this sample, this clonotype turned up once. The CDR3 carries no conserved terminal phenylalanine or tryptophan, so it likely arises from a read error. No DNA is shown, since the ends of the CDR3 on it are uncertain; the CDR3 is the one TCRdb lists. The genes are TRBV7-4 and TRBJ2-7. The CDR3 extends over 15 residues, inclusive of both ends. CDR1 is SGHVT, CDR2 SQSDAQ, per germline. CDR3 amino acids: CAQPAFLNYGYTFGS.

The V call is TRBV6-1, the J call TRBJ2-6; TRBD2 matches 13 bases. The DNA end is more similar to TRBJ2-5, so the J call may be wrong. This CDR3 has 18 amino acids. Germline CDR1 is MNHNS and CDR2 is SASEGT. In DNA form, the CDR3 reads TGTGCCAGCAGCGAACTAGCGGGAGGGCCGAGGGCCCAAGAGACCCAGTACTTC. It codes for CASSELAGGPRAQETQYF.

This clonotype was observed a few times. The CDR3, as DNA: TGTGCCAGCAGCCCTCAAATAGCGGGACTTTACAATGAGCAGTTCTTC. Protein: CASSPQIAGLYNEQFF. The chain links TRBV7-3 to TRBJ2-4; 8 bases align to TRBD2. The J call may be wrong; the DNA end is better matched by TRBJ2-1. CDR1 SGHTA and CDR2 FQGTGA come from the germline V gene. CDR3 length: 16 residues.

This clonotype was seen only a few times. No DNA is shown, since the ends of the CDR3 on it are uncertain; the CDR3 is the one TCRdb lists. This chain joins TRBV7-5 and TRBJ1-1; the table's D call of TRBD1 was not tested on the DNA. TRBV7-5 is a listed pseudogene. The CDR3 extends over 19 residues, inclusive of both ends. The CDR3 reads CISVPAAPGSHRGPAEAFF.

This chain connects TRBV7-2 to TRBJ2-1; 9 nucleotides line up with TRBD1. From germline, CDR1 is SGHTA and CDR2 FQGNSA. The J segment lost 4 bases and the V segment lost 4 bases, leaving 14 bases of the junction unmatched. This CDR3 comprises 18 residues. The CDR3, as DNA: TGTGCCAGCAGCTCACGACTCCCCGGGACAGGGACATACAATGAGCAGTTCTTC. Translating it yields CASSSRLPGTGTYNEQFF.

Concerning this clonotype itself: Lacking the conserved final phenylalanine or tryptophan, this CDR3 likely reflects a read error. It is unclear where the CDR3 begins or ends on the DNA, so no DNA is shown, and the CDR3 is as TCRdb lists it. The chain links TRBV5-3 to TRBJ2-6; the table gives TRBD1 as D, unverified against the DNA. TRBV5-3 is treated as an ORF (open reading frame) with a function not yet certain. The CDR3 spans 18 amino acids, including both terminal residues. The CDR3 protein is CASTRLGGSSYNEQFFGA.

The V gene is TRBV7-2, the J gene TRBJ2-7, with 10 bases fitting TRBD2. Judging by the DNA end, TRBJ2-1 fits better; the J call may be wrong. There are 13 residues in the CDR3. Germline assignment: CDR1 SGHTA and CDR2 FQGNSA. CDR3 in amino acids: CASSFSASGGQFF. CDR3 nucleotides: TGTGCCAGCAGCTTCTCAGCTAGCGGGGGGCAGTTCTTC.

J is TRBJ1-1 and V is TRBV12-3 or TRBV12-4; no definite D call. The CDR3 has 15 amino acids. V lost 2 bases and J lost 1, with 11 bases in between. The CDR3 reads CASSLYSQANTEAFF. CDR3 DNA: TGTGCCAGCAGTTTATATAGTCAGGCGAACACTGAAGCTTTCTTT.

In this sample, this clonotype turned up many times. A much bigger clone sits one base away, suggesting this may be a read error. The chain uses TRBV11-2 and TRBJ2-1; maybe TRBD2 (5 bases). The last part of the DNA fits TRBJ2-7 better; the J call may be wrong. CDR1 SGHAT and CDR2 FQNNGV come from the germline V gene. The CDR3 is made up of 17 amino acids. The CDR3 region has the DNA TGTGCCAGCAGCTTAGATCGCGGACTCCTTTCCTACAATGAGCAGTACTTC. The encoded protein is CASSLDRGLLSYNEQYF.

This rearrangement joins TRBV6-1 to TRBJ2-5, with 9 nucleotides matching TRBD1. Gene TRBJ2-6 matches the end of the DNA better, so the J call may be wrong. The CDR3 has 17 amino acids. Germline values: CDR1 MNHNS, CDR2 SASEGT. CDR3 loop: CASTSGTGNSGANVLTF. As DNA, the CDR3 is TGTGCCAGCACCTCCGGGACAGGGAACTCTGGGGCCAACGTCCTGACTTTC.

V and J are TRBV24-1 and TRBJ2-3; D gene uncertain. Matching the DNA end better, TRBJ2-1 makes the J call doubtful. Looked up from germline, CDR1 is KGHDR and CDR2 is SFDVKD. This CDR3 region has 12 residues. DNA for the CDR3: TGTGCCACCAGTGATTTGCGGTATGAGCAGTTCTTC. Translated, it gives CATSDLRYEQFF.

This CDR3 reads CASRADRSYEQYF. As DNA, the CDR3 is TGTGCCAGCAGAGCCGACAGGTCCTACGAGCAGTACTTC. V is TRBV7-3 and J is TRBJ2-1, with D possibly being TRBD1 (6 bases). Near its end, the DNA agrees better with TRBJ2-7, so the J call may be wrong. The CDR3 is 13 amino acids. Germline loops: CDR1 SGHTA, CDR2 FQGTGA.

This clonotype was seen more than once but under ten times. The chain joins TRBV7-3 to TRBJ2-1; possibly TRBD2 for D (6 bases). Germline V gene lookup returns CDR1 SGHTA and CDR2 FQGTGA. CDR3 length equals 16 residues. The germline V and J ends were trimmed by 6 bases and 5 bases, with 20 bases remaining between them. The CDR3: CASSRTGLPPDNEQFF. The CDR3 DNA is TGTGCCAGCAGTCGAACGGGACTCCCGCCCGACAATGAGCAGTTCTTC.

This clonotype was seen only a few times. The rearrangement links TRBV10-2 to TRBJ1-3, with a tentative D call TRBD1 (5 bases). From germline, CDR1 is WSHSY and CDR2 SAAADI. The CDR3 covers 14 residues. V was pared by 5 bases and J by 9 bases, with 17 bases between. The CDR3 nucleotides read TGCGCCAGCAGTCTTCAGGTGCCCGGGGGCACCATATATTTT. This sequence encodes CASSLQVPGGTIYF.

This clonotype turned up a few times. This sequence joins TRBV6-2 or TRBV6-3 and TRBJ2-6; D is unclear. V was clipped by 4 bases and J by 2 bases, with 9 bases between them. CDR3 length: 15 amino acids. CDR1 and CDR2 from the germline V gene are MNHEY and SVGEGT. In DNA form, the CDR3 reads TGTGCCAGCAGTTCCACGACGACTGGGGCCAACGTCCTGACTTTC. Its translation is CASSSTTTGANVLTF.